Described below is a single T cell receptor (beta chain) sequence and its context. This entry comes from a study of coeliac disease. Background on the study: Without high-resolution HLA typing, biased TRBV7-2 usage was queried.

The assay was immunoSEQ multiplex PCR, and TCRdb's table has in-frame clones only and misses some. Of more than 6,500 clones listed, over 60% were seen once; the top ten hold over 5%. Trimming left V 6 bases short and J 8 bases short, with 14 bases between. Germline V gene lookup returns CDR1 SGHVS and CDR2 FQNEAQ. The CDR3 length is 14 residues. The receptor comes from a man aged 25 to 45 with celiac disease. Material: lamina propria lymphocytes from the gut. The chain uses TRBV7-8 and TRBJ1-6; possible D gene TRBD1, 6 bases. CDR3 sequence: CASRSQGTDSPLHF. The CDR3 nucleotides read TGTGCCAGCAGGTCACAGGGTACGGATTCACCCCTCCACTTT.